The present TCR beta chain was sequenced within a study of T cell changes during pregnancy in multiple sclerosis. V lost 4 bases to trimming and J lost 10 bases, with 14 bases between them. The CDR3 consists of 14 residues. CDR1 SGHTA and CDR2 FQGNSA come from the germline V gene. This clone has just one count. Only in-frame clones appear in the TCRdb table, and some are missing; sequencing was by immunoSEQ multiplex PCR. The sample holds some 70,000 clones; roughly 90% are singletons and the top ten take around 3.5%. The TCR comes from a female donor in good health, enrolled as a control in a pregnancy study. The chain uses TRBV7-2 and TRBJ1-6; perhaps TRBD1 as D (6 bases). The material sequenced was peripheral blood, taken after pregnancy. The CDR3 sequence: CASSSTTGGSPLHF. The DNA for the CDR3 is TGTGCCAGCAGCTCCACGACAGGTGGATCACCCCTCCACTTT.